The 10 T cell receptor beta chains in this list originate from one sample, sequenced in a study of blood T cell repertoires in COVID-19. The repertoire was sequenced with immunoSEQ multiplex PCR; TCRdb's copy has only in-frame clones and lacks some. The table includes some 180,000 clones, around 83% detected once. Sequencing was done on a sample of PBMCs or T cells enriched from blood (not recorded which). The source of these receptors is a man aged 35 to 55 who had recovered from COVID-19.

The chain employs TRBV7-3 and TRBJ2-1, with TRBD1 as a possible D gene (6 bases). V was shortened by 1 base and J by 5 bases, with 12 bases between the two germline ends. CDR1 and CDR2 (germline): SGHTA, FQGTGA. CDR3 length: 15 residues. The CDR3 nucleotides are TGTGCCAGCAGCTTAATGGCAGGGGATAACAATGAGCAGTTCTTC. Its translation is CASSLMAGDNNEQFF.

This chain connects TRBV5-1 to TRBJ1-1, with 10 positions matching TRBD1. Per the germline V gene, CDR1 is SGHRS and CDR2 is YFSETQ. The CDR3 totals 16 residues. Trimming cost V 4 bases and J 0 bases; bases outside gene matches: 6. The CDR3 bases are TGCGCCAGCAGCGGAGCCGGGACAGGGGTGAACACTGAAGCTTTCTTT. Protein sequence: CASSGAGTGVNTEAFF. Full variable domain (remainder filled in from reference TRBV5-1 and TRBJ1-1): KAGVTQTPRYLIKTRGQQVTLSCSPISGHRSVSWYQQTPGQGLQFLFEYFSETQRNKGNFPGRFSGRQFSNSRSEMNVSTLELGDSALYLCASSGAGTGVNTEAFFGQGTRLTVV.

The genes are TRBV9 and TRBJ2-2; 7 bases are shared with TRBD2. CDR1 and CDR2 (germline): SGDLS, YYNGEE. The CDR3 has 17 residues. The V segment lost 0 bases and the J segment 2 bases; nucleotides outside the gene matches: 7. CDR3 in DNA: TGTGCCAGCAGCGTAGCAATGGCGGGGGAAAACACCGGGGAGCTGTTTTTT. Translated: CASSVAMAGENTGELFF.

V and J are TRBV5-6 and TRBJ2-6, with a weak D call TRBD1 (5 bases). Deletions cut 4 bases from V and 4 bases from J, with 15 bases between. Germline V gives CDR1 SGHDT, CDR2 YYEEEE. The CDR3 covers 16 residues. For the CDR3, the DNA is TGTGCCAGCAGCACCCTCCCAGGGTCAGGGGCCAACGTCCTGACTTTC. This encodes CASSTLPGSGANVLTF.

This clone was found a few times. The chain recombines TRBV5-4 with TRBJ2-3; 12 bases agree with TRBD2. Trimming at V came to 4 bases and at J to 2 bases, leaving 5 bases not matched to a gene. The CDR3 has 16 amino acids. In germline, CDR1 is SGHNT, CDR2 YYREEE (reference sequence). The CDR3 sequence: CASSPGLAGPTDTQYF. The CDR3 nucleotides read TGTGCCAGCAGCCCTGGACTAGCGGGACCCACAGATACGCAGTATTTT.

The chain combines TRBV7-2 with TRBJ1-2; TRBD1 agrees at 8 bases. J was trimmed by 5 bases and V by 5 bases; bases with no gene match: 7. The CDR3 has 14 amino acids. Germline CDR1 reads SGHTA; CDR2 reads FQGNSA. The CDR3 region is CASSPSGGLYGYTF. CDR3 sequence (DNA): TGTGCCAGCAGCCCGTCAGGGGGCCTGTATGGCTACACCTTC.

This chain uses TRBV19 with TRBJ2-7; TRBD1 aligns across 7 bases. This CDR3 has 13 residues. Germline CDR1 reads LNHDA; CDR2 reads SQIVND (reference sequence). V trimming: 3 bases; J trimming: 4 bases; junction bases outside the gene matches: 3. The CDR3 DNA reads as TGTGCCAGTAGTATGGGACAGAGATACGAGCAGTACTTC. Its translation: CASSMGQRYEQYF.

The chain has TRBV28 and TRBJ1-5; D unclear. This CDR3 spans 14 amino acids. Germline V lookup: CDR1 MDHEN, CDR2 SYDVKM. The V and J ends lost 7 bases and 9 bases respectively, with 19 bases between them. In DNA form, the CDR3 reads TGTGCCAGCATTTCCTCCGGGGTCCCTTGGCCCCAGCATTTT. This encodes CASISSGVPWPQHF.

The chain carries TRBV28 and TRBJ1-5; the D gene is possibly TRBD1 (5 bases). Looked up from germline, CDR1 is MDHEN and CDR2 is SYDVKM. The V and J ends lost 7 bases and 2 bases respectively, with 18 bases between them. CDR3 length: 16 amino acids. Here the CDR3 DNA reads TGTGCCAGCACCAGGGCCGACGCGGGGGGCAATCAGCCCCAGCATTTT. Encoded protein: CASTRADAGGNQPQHF. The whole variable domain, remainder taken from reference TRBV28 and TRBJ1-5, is DVKVTQSSRYLVKRTGEKVFLECVQDMDHENMFWYRQDPGLGLRLIYFSYDVKMKEKGDIPEGYSVSREKKERFSLILESASTNQTSMYLCASTRADAGGNQPQHFGDGTRLSIL.

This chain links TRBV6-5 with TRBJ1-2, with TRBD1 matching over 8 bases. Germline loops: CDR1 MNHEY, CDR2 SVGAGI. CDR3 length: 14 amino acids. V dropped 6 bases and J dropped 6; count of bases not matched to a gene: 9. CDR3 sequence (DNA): TGTGCCAGCAGGGCCCGGGACAGGTCCAATGGCTACACCTTC. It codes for CASRARDRSNGYTF.